Shown below are 4 T cell receptor beta chains from a single sample sequenced in a study of shared clonotypes between healthy human individuals. Terminally differentiated effector memory CD45RA+ cells were excluded from the naive CD8 cells, which were CD45RO-negative and positively selected for CCR7. This table comes from immunoSEQ multiplex PCR, and its TCRdb copy is limited to in-frame clones, with some not included. The sample consists of 600,000 or so clones, 98% of them appearing once. Sample: naive CD8+ T cells sorted from blood. The receptor set was obtained from a man aged 25-40 years in good health.

The chain is built from TRBV7-9 and TRBJ2-3; 10 nucleotides line up with TRBD1. This CDR3 is 15 amino acids long. V was pared by 6 bases and J by 6 bases, with 9 bases of the junction left unmatched. In germline, CDR1 is SEHNR, CDR2 FQNEAQ (reference sequence). CDR3 sequence: CASSSGQGNRDTQYF. Written as DNA, the CDR3 is TGTGCCAGCAGTTCGGGACAGGGGAACCGGGATACGCAGTATTTT.

The CDR3 spells CASSLTGTGVIQPQHF. CDR3 in DNA: TGTGCCAGCAGTTTAACCGGGACAGGGGTTATTCAGCCCCAGCATTTT. The chain couples TRBV27 to TRBJ1-5; 10 nucleotides match TRBD1. With V trimmed by 2 bases and J by 6 bases, 7 bases remained unmatched. Germline values: CDR1 MNHEY, CDR2 SMNVEV (reference sequence). The CDR3 is made up of 16 amino acids.

The rearrangement joins TRBV12-2 to TRBJ1-2; the table's D call, TRBD1, has no DNA check behind it. TRBV12-2 is a pseudogene segment. This CDR3 region has 17 residues. CDR3 residues: CASRSGTAPRSNYGYTF. The CDR3 DNA reads TGTGCAAGTCGGTCCGGGACAGCTCCCCGAAGTAACTATGGCTACACCTTC.

This clone appeared a single time. The chain employs TRBV5-1 and TRBJ2-7, with TRBD1 matching 9 bases. Germline V CDR1 and CDR2: SGHRS, YFSETQ. The CDR3 consists of 14 residues. V shed 3 bases, J shed 4 bases, and the junction held 5 bases outside the gene matches. CDR3 amino acids: CASSYGTGLYEQYF. For the CDR3, the DNA is TGCGCCAGCAGCTATGGGACAGGGTTGTACGAGCAGTACTTC.